One T cell receptor (beta chain) is described in this entry. These data belong to a study of blood T cell repertoires in COVID-19. Study at large: Acute-phase and convalescent COVID-19 samples originated in the United States, Italy and Spain.

Under the authors' procedure: Reference gene primer amplification yielded estimated nucleated cell counts. The assay was immunoSEQ multiplex PCR, and TCRdb's table has in-frame clones only and misses some. The V and J calls and clone size come from that table; D and trimming were worked out from the DNA. The sample carries 200,000 to 250,000 clones, around 86% recorded once. The CDR3 extends over 14 amino acids. Germline assignment: CDR1 SGDLS and CDR2 YYNGEE. The trim removed 4 bases at V and 7 bases at J, leaving 7 bases unmatched. The chain recombines TRBV9 with TRBJ2-7, with 11 nucleotides matching TRBD1. The origin of this receptor is a woman aged 55-69 years who had recovered from COVID-19. The sequenced material came from peripheral blood. CDR3 protein: CASSFRDRGSEQYF. The CDR3 nucleotides are TGTGCCAGCAGCTTCCGGGACAGGGGGTCTGAGCAGTACTTC.